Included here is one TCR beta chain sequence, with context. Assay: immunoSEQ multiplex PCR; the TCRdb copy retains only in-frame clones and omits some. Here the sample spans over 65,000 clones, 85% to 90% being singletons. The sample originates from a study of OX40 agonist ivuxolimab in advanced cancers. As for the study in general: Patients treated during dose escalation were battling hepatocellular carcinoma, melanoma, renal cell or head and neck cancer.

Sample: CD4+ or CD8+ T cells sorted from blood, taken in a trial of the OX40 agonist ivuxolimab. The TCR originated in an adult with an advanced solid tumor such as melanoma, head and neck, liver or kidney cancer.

The CDR3 DNA follows: TGTGCCAGCAGTCGTTCCGGGGGCGGGGAGACCCAGTACTTC. Translation: CASSRSGGGETQYF. The rearrangement links TRBV9 to TRBJ2-5; D may correspond to TRBD1 or TRBD2 (6 bases each). This CDR3 contains 14 residues. Trimming took off 5 bases at V and 5 bases at J, with 16 bases between the two ends. Per germline, CDR1 SGDLS and CDR2 YYNGEE. Full variable domain (outside the CDR3, taken from reference TRBV9 and TRBJ2-5): DSGVTQTPKHLITATGQRVTLRCSPRSGDLSVYWYQQSLDQGLQFLIQYYNGEERAKGNILERFSAQQFPDLHSELNLSSLELGDSALYFCASSRSGGGETQYFGPGTRLLVL.